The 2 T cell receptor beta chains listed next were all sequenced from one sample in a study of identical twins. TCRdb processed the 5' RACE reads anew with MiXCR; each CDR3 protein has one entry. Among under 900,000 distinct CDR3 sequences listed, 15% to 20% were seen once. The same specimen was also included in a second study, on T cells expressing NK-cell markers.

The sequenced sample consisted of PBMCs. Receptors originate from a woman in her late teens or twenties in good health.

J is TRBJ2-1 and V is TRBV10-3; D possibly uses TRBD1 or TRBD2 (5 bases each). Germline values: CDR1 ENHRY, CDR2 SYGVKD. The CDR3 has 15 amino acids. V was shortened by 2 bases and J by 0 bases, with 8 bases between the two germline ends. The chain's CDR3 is CAISEAGSSYNEQFF. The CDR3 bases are TGTGCCATCAGTGAGGCAGGGAGCTCCTACAATGAGCAGTTCTTC.

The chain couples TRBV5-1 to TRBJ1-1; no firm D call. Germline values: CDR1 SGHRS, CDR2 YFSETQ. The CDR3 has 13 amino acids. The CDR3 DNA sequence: TGCGCTCCCCGATCCCAGAGACGGACTGAAGCTTTCTTT. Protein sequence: CAPRSQRRTEAFF.